A single sample gave rise to the 11 T cell receptor beta chains below, sequenced in a study of beta chain features in type 1 diabetes. General study findings and limits: In every one of the four CD4+ subsets, TCRB CDR3s were moderately but significantly shorter in Type 1 diabetes patients.

The study reverse transcribed the entire isolated RNA, so it sequenced expressed TCRB transcripts. The method was immunoSEQ multiplex PCR; TCRdb's version includes in-frame clones alone and lacks a portion of them. The data hold roughly 130,000 clones, with about 15% observed a single time. Their recognized antigens are unknown. The sequencing input was central memory CD4+ T cells from blood. These receptors all come from a man aged 25-45 years with type 1 diabetes.

This clone was counted between two and nine times. The chain uses TRBV6-5 and TRBJ1-6; D is unresolved. Germline loops: CDR1 MNHEY, CDR2 SVGAGI. This CDR3 region has 14 residues. V shed 5 bases and J shed 9 bases, with 14 bases lying between them. This CDR3 reads CASSQTAIGSPLHF. CDR3 bases: TGTGCCAGCAGTCAAACAGCTATAGGTTCACCCCTCCACTTT.

V and J are TRBV29-1 and TRBJ1-1; 11 nucleotides match TRBD1. Germline CDR1 reads SQVTM; CDR2 reads ANQGSEA. The CDR3 covers 15 residues. V lost 6 bases to trimming and J lost 4 bases; unmatched junction nucleotides: 10. CDR3 DNA sequence: TGCAGCGTAGTAACCGGACAGGGGGCCGGCACTGAAGCTTTCTTT. It is translated as CSVVTGQGAGTEAFF. The entire variable domain, with the rest obtained from reference TRBV29-1 and TRBJ1-1, is as follows: SAVISQKPSRDICQRGTSLTIQCQVDSQVTMMFWYRQQPGQSLTLIATANQGSEATYESGFVIDKFPISRPNLTFSTLTVSNMSPEDSSIYLCSVVTGQGAGTEAFFGQGTRLTVV.

This clone was recorded a few times. J is TRBJ1-2 and V is TRBV11-2; maybe TRBD1 (5 bases). Germline V gene lookup returns CDR1 SGHAT and CDR2 FQNNGV. The V gene lost 0 bases and the J gene lost 7 bases, with 15 bases spanning the gap. The CDR3 runs 15 residues. The CDR3 here is CASSLDLGREAGYTF. CDR3 sequence (DNA): TGTGCCAGCAGCTTAGATCTGGGCAGGGAAGCTGGCTACACCTTC.

This chain uses TRBV7-2 with TRBJ2-3; tentatively, D is TRBD1 or TRBD2 (6 bases each). This CDR3 has 16 residues. The germline gives CDR1 SGHTA, CDR2 FQGNSA. Deletions cut 0 bases from V and 1 base from J, with 11 bases between. The CDR3 spells CASSLAWGAGTDTQYF. Written as DNA, the CDR3 is TGTGCCAGCAGCTTAGCCTGGGGGGCAGGCACAGATACGCAGTATTTT. The whole variable domain, filled in from reference TRBV7-2 and TRBJ2-3, reads GAGVSQSPSNKVTEKGKDVELRCDPISGHTALYWYRQSLGQGLEFLIYFQGNSAPDKSGLPSDRFSAERTGGSVSTLTIQRTQQEDSAVYLCASSLAWGAGTDTQYFGPGTRLTVL.

The rearrangement joins TRBV7-6 to TRBJ1-2; the match to TRBD1 covers 7 bases. CDR1 SGHVS and CDR2 FNYEAQ come from the germline V gene. V shed 3 bases, J shed 7 bases, and the junction held 11 bases outside the gene matches. The CDR3 sequence is 15 residues long. The CDR3 sequence is CASSLSLQGHGGYTF. Here the CDR3 DNA reads TGTGCCAGCAGCTTGTCACTACAGGGGCACGGTGGCTACACCTTC. The complete variable domain, with remaining parts taken from reference TRBV7-6 and TRBJ1-2, reads GAGVSQSPRYKVTKRGQDVALRCDPISGHVSLYWYRQALGQGPEFLTYFNYEAQQDKSGLPNDRFSAERPEGSISTLTIQRTEQRDSAMYRCASSLSLQGHGGYTFGSGTRLTVV.

The rearrangement joins TRBV30 to TRBJ2-1; D is unresolved. The CDR3 length is 12 residues. Trimming took 3 bases from V and 9 from J, leaving 12 bases between them. Germline CDR1 is GTSNPN and CDR2 is SVGIG (reference sequence). The CDR3 sequence is CAWSPQVAEQFF. CDR3 nucleotide sequence: TGTGCCTGGAGCCCTCAGGTTGCTGAGCAGTTCTTC. Full variable domain (missing parts from reference TRBV30 and TRBJ2-1): SQTIHQWPATLVQPVGSPLSLECTVEGTSNPNLYWYRQAAGRGLQLLFYSVGIGQISSEVPQNLSASRPQDRQFILSSKKLLLSDSGFYLCAWSPQVAEQFFGPGTRLTVL.

V is TRBV25-1 and J is TRBJ2-1; 10 nucleotides agree with TRBD1. J lost 7 bases, V lost 5 bases, and 5 bases had no gene match. The CDR3 extends over 14 amino acids. CDR1 and CDR2 from the germline V gene are MGHDK and SYGVNS. The CDR3 nucleotides are TGTGCCAGCAGTTCGGGACAGGGGATTAATGAGCAGTTCTTC. This codes for CASSSGQGINEQFF.

The chain uses TRBV7-9 and TRBJ2-2; D might be TRBD2 (5 bases). V was clipped by 4 bases and J by 0 bases, with 12 bases between them. The germline gives CDR1 SEHNR, CDR2 FQNEAQ (reference sequence). This CDR3 has 16 residues. CDR3 DNA sequence: TGTGCCAGCAGCTACACTAGATTTGCGAACACCGGGGAGCTGTTTTTT. This encodes CASSYTRFANTGELFF.

This clone has a handful of counts. The chain links TRBV5-1 to TRBJ2-7; 12 nucleotides agree with TRBD1. Germline CDR1 reads SGHRS; CDR2 reads YFSETQ. J gave up 5 bases and V 3 bases, and 3 bases lay outside the gene matches. There are 14 residues in the CDR3. The CDR3: CASSSGTGGDEQYF. Here the CDR3 DNA reads TGCGCCAGCAGCTCCGGGACAGGGGGCGACGAGCAGTACTTC.

The rearrangement links TRBV7-9 to TRBJ2-3; D perhaps matches TRBD2 (5 bases). The germline V gene encodes CDR1 SEHNR and CDR2 FQNEAQ (reference sequence). This CDR3 comprises 14 residues. V dropped 1 base and J dropped 5 bases, with 10 bases sitting between them. CDR3 nucleotide sequence: TGTGCCAGCAGCTTAGGTAGCCGGGGAGATACGCAGTATTTT. It is translated as CASSLGSRGDTQYF.

The chain joins TRBV2 to TRBJ1-1; D not resolved. V dropped 3 bases and J dropped 0 bases, with 8 bases sitting between them. This CDR3 spans 14 amino acids. Germline CDR1 and CDR2: SNHLY and FYNNEI. CDR3 DNA sequence: TGTGCCAGCAGTGATGGCATGTTGAACACTGAAGCTTTCTTT. This gives the protein CASSDGMLNTEAFF. The full variable domain, its missing parts supplied by reference TRBV2 and TRBJ1-1, is EPEVTQTPSHQVTQMGQEVILRCVPISNHLYFYWYRQILGQKVEFLVSFYNNEISEKSEIFDDQFSVERPDGSNFTLKIRSTKLEDSAMYFCASSDGMLNTEAFFGQGTRLTVV.